These T cell receptor beta chains were read from a single sample in a study of CD8 T cells in ankylosing spondylitis. MiXCR, applied by TCRdb to the 5' RACE reads, yields one record per CDR3 protein. The sample contains a few hundred thousand distinct CDR3 sequences, 9.5% to 12% of which appear only once. Sequenced input: blood, either unsorted or a sorted T cell fraction (not recorded which). The origin of the receptors is a male donor with ankylosing spondylitis or in good health (not recorded which). CDR3s include the opening cysteine and the closing phenylalanine or tryptophan. D genes are given only for firm matches. The listing skips clone size in some rows; elsewhere it reads once, few, many or a size class.

d_gene | len | j_gene | abundance | v_gene | CDR3nt | CDR3aa
NA | 13 | TRBJ1-2 | many | TRBV7-9 | TGTGCCAGCAGCTTAGAATCGGTCAAGGGCTACACCTTC | CASSLESVKGYTF
TRBD2 | 15 | TRBJ2-2 | many | TRBV9 | TGTGCCAGCAGCGTAGCTAGCGGGGCGACCGGGGAGCTGTTTTTT | CASSVASGATGELFF
NA | 14 | TRBJ2-3 | many | TRBV20-1 | TGCAGTGTCCCCGCTGGGGCTGCCACAGATACGCAGTATTTT | CSVPAGAATDTQYF
TRBD2 | 17 | TRBJ2-7 | few | TRBV7-2 | TGTGCCAGCAGCCCTCGCCGGGGCGGGACTAGCCTCTACGAGCAGTACTTC | CASSPRRGGTSLYEQYF
NA | 13 | TRBJ1-4 | NA | TRBV12-3/TRBV12-4 | TGTGCCAGCAGGACAGAGACTAATGAAAAACTGTTTTTT | CASRTETNEKLFF
NA | 15 | TRBJ2-1 | NA | TRBV18 | TGTGCCAGCTCACCAAGGACGGGACCCTACAATGAGCAGTTCTTC | CASSPRTGPYNEQFF
TRBD2 | 15 | TRBJ2-2 | many | TRBV12-3/TRBV12-4 | TGTGCCAGCAGCCTTAGCGGGGATTACACCGGGGAGCTGTTTTTT | CASSLSGDYTGELFF
TRBD2 | 16 | TRBJ2-5 | many | TRBV5-1 | TGCGCCAGCAGCCCATCCACTAGCGCTTGGGCGGAGACCCAGTACTTC | CASSPSTSAWAETQYF
NA | 12 | TRBJ2-5 | few | TRBV7-6 | TGTGCCAGCGGAGACCCGGGGGAGACCCAGTACTTC | CASGDPGETQYF
TRBD2 | 15 | TRBJ2-1 | many | TRBV27 | TGTGCCAGCAGTTCACCGGGAGGGGGCTACAATGAGCAGTTCTTC | CASSSPGGGYNEQFF
TRBD1 | 14 | TRBJ1-2 | NA | TRBV7-2 | TGTGCCAGCAGCCCCGGGGGACAGTTCTATGGCTACACCTTC | CASSPGGQFYGYTF
NA | 12 | TRBJ1-2 | many | TRBV5-6 | TGTGCCAGCAGCGGGGGGGGCTATGGCTACACCTTC | CASSGGGYGYTF
NA | 14 | TRBJ1-5 | many | TRBV20-1 | TGCAGTGCTAGGATACAGGGAAAAGGTCAGCCCCAGCATTTT | CSARIQGKGQPQHF
NA | 14 | TRBJ1-5 | once | TRBV27 | TGTGCCAGCAGTATACTAAAGGGACTGCAGCCCCAGCATTTT | CASSILKGLQPQHF
NA | 14 | TRBJ2-1 | many | TRBV5-1 | TGCGCCAGCACCCAACCGGGTACAGTGAGTGAGCAGTTCTTC | CASTQPGTVSEQFF
NA | 14 | TRBJ1-2 | many | TRBV28 | TGTGCCAGCAGTTCACCGGACCTTATTCTAGGCTACACCTTC | CASSSPDLILGYTF
TRBD2 | 14 | TRBJ2-2 | many | TRBV6-1 | TGTGCCAGCAGTGGACTAGCGCGGCCCGGGGAGCTGTTTTTT | CASSGLARPGELFF
NA | 15 | TRBJ2-2 | many | TRBV6-1 | TGTGCCAGCAGTGAAGAGGGAACGGACACCGGGGAGCTGTTTTTT | CASSEEGTDTGELFF
NA | 14 | TRBJ1-6 | many | TRBV5-5 | TGTGCCAGCAGCGTGACGGTAGGGGATTCACCCCTCCACTTT | CASSVTVGDSPLHF
NA | 14 | TRBJ2-3 | many | TRBV5-1 | TGCGCCAGCAGCCTGGACTCCCTTGGAGATACGCAGTATTTT | CASSLDSLGDTQYF
NA | 12 | TRBJ1-2 | NA | TRBV2 | TGTGCCAGCAGTGTGGGGTTGGATGGCTACACCTTC | CASSVGLDGYTF
TRBD1 | 14 | TRBJ2-5 | many | TRBV3-1 | TGTGCCAGCAGCCTGGACAGGGAAGAAGAGACCCAGTACTTC | CASSLDREEETQYF
NA | 13 | TRBJ1-2 | NA | TRBV18 | TGTGCCAGCTCATTAAGACAGGTGGAAGGCTACACCTTC | CASSLRQVEGYTF
NA | 14 | TRBJ2-7 | few | TRBV5-1 | TGCGCCAGCAGCGAGGAAAACAACCTCTACGAGCAGTACTTC | CASSEENNLYEQYF
NA | 13 | TRBJ2-5 | many | TRBV5-1 | TGCGCCAGCAGGCCCAGCGGCCAAGAGACCCAGTACTTC | CASRPSGQETQYF
NA | 13 | TRBJ1-1 | many | TRBV7-8 | TGTGCCAGCAGCTTATCTCCAGGGGCTGAAGCTTTCTTT | CASSLSPGAEAFF
NA | 13 | TRBJ2-1 | many | TRBV20-1 | TGCAGTGCCCTCCCCGGGGGTTATTTTGAGCAGTTCTTC | CSALPGGYFEQFF
TRBD2 | 15 | TRBJ2-1 | few | TRBV6-4 | TGTGCCAGCAGTCCTACTAGCGGAGAGTACAATGAGCAGTTCTTC | CASSPTSGEYNEQFF
NA | 13 | TRBJ1-1 | many | TRBV12-3/TRBV12-4 | TGTGCCAGCAGGTTCGCGCAGGGTACTGAAGCTTTCTTT | CASRFAQGTEAFF
TRBD1 | 16 | TRBJ2-2 | many | TRBV6-1 | TGTGCCAGTTATGGCTTCCGACAGGGGAACACCGGGGAGCTGTTTTTT | CASYGFRQGNTGELFF
TRBD2 | 14 | TRBJ2-7 | NA | TRBV6-1 | TGTGCCAGTGGACGGGCTAGCGGGGCGTACGAGCAGTACTTC | CASGRASGAYEQYF
NA | 13 | TRBJ2-5 | many | TRBV25-1 | TGTGCCAGCAGTGTTGGGACCTCCCGGACCCAGTACTTC | CASSVGTSRTQYF
NA | 14 | TRBJ2-1 | many | TRBV12-3/TRBV12-4 | TGTGCCAGCAGCCCGGGACCCCTTTTAAATGAGCAGTTCTTC | CASSPGPLLNEQFF
NA | 14 | TRBJ2-7 | NA | TRBV12-3/TRBV12-4 | TGTGCCAGCACCAACCGAGCCAAGCCCTACGAGCAGTACTTC | CASTNRAKPYEQYF
NA | 14 | TRBJ2-3 | many | TRBV28 | TGTGCCAGCAGTTTATGGCGGGGCGCAGATACGCAGTATTTT | CASSLWRGADTQYF
NA | 15 | TRBJ2-5 | NA | TRBV7-9 | TGTGCCAGCAGCTTGAGCCAGCGGCCCCAAGAGACCCAGTACTTC | CASSLSQRPQETQYF
NA | 14 | TRBJ2-5 | few | TRBV19 | TGTGCCAGTAGTAAGGGAGCAGTCCAAGAGACCCAGTACTTC | CASSKGAVQETQYF
NA | 15 | TRBJ2-5 | few | TRBV13 | TGTGCCAGCAGCTTAGGTAGCGGAGCCCAAGAGACCCAGTACTTC | CASSLGSGAQETQYF
NA | 14 | TRBJ1-2 | NA | TRBV5-1 | TGCGCCAGCAGCTTGGAAACAATTGACTATGGCTACACCTTC | CASSLETIDYGYTF
TRBD2 | 18 | TRBJ2-2 | many | TRBV5-1 | TGCGCCAGCAGCTTGCGGCTAGCGGGAGGGCGGAACACCGGGGAGCTGTTTTTT | CASSLRLAGGRNTGELFF
NA | 19 | TRBJ2-6 | many | TRBV5-4 | TGTGCCAGCAGCTTGAGAAGCGTCTCCCAACCCTCTGGGGCCAACGTCCTGACTTTC | CASSLRSVSQPSGANVLTF
NA | 12 | TRBJ1-5 | NA | TRBV7-9 | TGTGCCAGCAGCTCTAGCGCGCAGCCCCAGCATTTT | CASSSSAQPQHF
NA | 13 | TRBJ2-1 | many | TRBV5-1 | TGCGCCAGCAGCTCCACGCTAGCTCTTGAGCAGTTCTTC | CASSSTLALEQFF
NA | 14 | TRBJ2-1 | few | TRBV14 | TGTGCCAGCAGCCAAAGCTCGCTCTACAATGAGCAGTTCTTC | CASSQSSLYNEQFF
NA | 15 | TRBJ1-2 | many | TRBV12-3/TRBV12-4 | TGTGCCAGCAGTTCCTCGATTATGGGGAACTATGGCTACACCTTC | CASSSSIMGNYGYTF
NA | 11 | TRBJ1-2 | NA | TRBV30 | TGTGCCTGGAGTCAGGGGTTTGGCTACACCTTC | CAWSQGFGYTF
TRBD2 | 17 | TRBJ2-3 | many | TRBV7-8 | TGTGCCAGCAGCTTAGTGGTTTGGGGGACTAACACAGATACGCAGTATTTT | CASSLVVWGTNTDTQYF
NA | 12 | TRBJ1-1 | few | TRBV4-1 | TGCGCCAGCAGCCATCCAGGCTCGAAAGCTTTCTTT | CASSHPGSKAFF
NA | 12 | TRBJ1-1 | many | TRBV5-1 | TGCGCCAGCAGCCGCCCCGGCGCTGAAGCTTTCTTT | CASSRPGAEAFF
NA | 13 | TRBJ2-1 | medium-sized | TRBV12-3/TRBV12-4 | TGTGCCAGCAGTTTGAATCGTTGGAATGAGCAGTTCTTC | CASSLNRWNEQFF
TRBD2 | 14 | TRBJ2-1 | many | TRBV12-3/TRBV12-4 | TGTGCCAGCAGTACCCCCGGGGGGGTCAATGAGCAGTTCTTC | CASSTPGGVNEQFF
NA | 14 | TRBJ1-1 | many | TRBV9 | TGTGCCAGCAGCCCCCCGGACAGTGCTGCTGAAGCTTTCTTT | CASSPPDSAAEAFF
NA | 16 | TRBJ2-7 | many | TRBV20-1 | TGCAGTGCCCAAACGGTGGGGGGTCAGCCCCTAGCCGAGCAGTACTTC | CSAQTVGGQPLAEQYF